This paragraph covers one T cell receptor beta chain sequence. Its antigen is unknown. The data originate from a study of OX40 agonist ivuxolimab in advanced cancers. About the study: In three patients, partial responses were observed, one with hepatocellular carcinoma and two with cutaneous melanoma. General observations from the study: Normalized T-cell clonal expansion was also low in a subset of nonresponders.

Profiling relied on immunoSEQ multiplex PCR, and the TCRdb table lists in-frame clones only, not all of them. This sample has 30,000 or so clones; approximately 79% occur once, and the top ten carry more than 14%. This CDR3 contains 12 residues. CDR1 SEHNR and CDR2 FQNEAQ come from the germline V gene (reference sequence). Trimming cost V 4 bases and J 4 bases, with 5 bases left between them. The timepoints at which blood was sampled were baseline, cycle 4 day 1, and cycle 7 day 1. The chain links TRBV7-9 to TRBJ1-5; tentative D call: TRBD1 (5 bases). Sample: CD4+ or CD8+ T cells sorted from blood, taken in a trial of the OX40 agonist ivuxolimab. This sequence was found in an adult with an advanced solid tumor such as melanoma, head and neck, liver or kidney cancer. The DNA for the CDR3 is TGTGCCAGCAGCTGGGGGAATCAGCCCCAGCATTTT. It encodes CASSWGNQPQHF.